A selection of T cell receptor beta chains follows, all from one sample in a study of blood T cell repertoires in COVID-19. TCRdb's table, derived via immunoSEQ multiplex PCR, lists solely in-frame clones and lacks some. The data show over 40,000 clones, with 83% seen just once and over 15% held by the top ten. The sample consisted of peripheral blood. These receptors originate from a man aged 40-49 years with acute or convalescent COVID-19. Each CDR3 is given with its conserved first and last residue. The D gene is left open where the match is weak. Rows may omit the clone size; those that give it use once, few, many or a size class.

clone_size j_call v_call d_call cdr3_aa cdr3_nt
NA TRBJ1-1 TRBV7-2 NA CASSLGPSAGRAFF TGTGCCAGCAGCCTAGGGCCGTCAGCAGGGCGGGCTTTCTTT
NA TRBJ2-1 TRBV7-9 TRBD2 CASSLRTSSYNEQFF TGTGCCAGCAGCCTCCGGACTAGCTCTTACAATGAGCAGTTCTTC
NA TRBJ1-1 TRBV27 NA CASSQGRGTEAFF TGTGCCAGCAGCCAGGGGAGGGGTACTGAAGCTTTCTTT
few TRBJ2-5 TRBV6-1 NA CASSGSGGTESQETQYF TGTGCCAGCAGTGGAAGCGGAGGGACAGAGTCTCAAGAGACCCAGTACTTC
NA TRBJ1-2 TRBV9 NA CASTPPGAARSGYGYTF TGTGCCAGCACCCCGCCAGGGGCGGCGAGGTCGGGCTATGGCTACACCTTC
medium-sized TRBJ1-2 TRBV6-5 TRBD1 CASRGTGKQHGYTF TGTGCCAGCAGGGGGACAGGGAAGCAGCACGGCTACACCTTC
NA TRBJ1-2 TRBV7-9 NA CASSLAQGSDGYTF TGTGCCAGCAGCTTAGCGCAGGGTTCGGATGGCTACACCTTC
NA TRBJ1-2 TRBV2 NA CASRERQNNYGYTF TGTGCCAGCAGGGAACGACAGAATAACTATGGCTACACCTTC
NA TRBJ2-2 TRBV7-8 TRBD1 CASSLGQGDTGELFF TGTGCCAGCAGCTTAGGACAGGGAGACACCGGGGAGCTGTTTTTT
NA TRBJ2-5 TRBV4-2 TRBD2 CASSQRAGGPETQYF TGTGCCAGCAGCCAACGAGCGGGGGGGCCTGAGACCCAGTACTTC
few TRBJ2-6 TRBV7-9 TRBD2 CASSLQLAGAGANVLTF TGTGCCAGCAGCCTCCAGCTAGCGGGAGCAGGGGCCAACGTCCTGACTTTC
NA TRBJ2-1 TRBV18 TRBD2 CASSRGGSVNNEQFF TGTGCCAGCTCAAGGGGCGGGAGCGTCAACAATGAGCAGTTCTTC
once TRBJ2-2 TRBV5-1 TRBD1 CASSFTGVNTGELFF TGCGCCAGCAGCTTTACAGGGGTAAACACCGGGGAGCTGTTTTTT
once TRBJ2-5 TRBV9 TRBD2 CASSPRAGVGETQYF TGTGCCAGCAGCCCCCGAGCGGGAGTTGGGGAGACCCAGTACTTC
NA TRBJ2-3 TRBV7-9 NA CASSLEQGSKYF TGTGCCAGCAGCTTAGAACAGGGCTCGAAGTATTTT
once TRBJ2-2 TRBV30 TRBD2 CAWIRGERELFF TGTGCCTGGATTCGGGGGGAGAGGGAGCTGTTTTTT
NA TRBJ1-6 TRBV19 NA CASDTGELSPLHF TGTGCCAGCGACACGGGGGAATTGTCACCCCTCCACTTT
NA TRBJ1-2 TRBV5-6 TRBD1 CASSLGQGKSNYGYTF TGTGCCAGCAGCTTGGGACAGGGAAAATCCAACTATGGCTACACCTTC
NA TRBJ1-1 TRBV27 NA CASSFSYNTEAFF TGTGCCAGCAGTTTTTCTTATAACACTGAAGCTTTCTTT
NA TRBJ1-4 TRBV6-5 TRBD1 CASSPKGAREKLFF TGTGCCAGCAGTCCCAAGGGGGCAAGGGAAAAACTGTTTTTT
NA TRBJ1-2 TRBV6-5 TRBD1 CASRPGQGAAGGYTF TGTGCCAGCAGGCCCGGACAGGGGGCAGCGGGTGGCTACACCTTC
once TRBJ2-1 TRBV7-9 NA CASTSRGEQFF TGTGCCAGCACCTCGCGGGGTGAGCAGTTCTTC
NA TRBJ1-2 TRBV3-1/TRBV3-2 NA CASSQVATRSIGYTF TGTGCCAGCAGCCAAGTAGCCACCCGTAGTATTGGCTACACCTTC
NA TRBJ1-6 TRBV28 NA CASSMPRGPYNSPLHF TGTGCCAGCAGTATGCCGCGGGGGCCCTATAATTCACCCCTCCACTTT
NA TRBJ2-7 TRBV10-2 NA CASSAGSPFYEQYF TGCGCCAGCAGTGCTGGGAGCCCCTTCTACGAGCAGTACTTC
NA TRBJ1-2 TRBV6-5 NA CASSSYMENVDYGYTF TGTGCCAGCAGTTCCTACATGGAGAACGTCGACTATGGCTACACCTTC
once TRBJ1-1 TRBV18 NA CASSPQGNTEAFF TGTGCCAGCTCACCGCAGGGGAACACTGAAGCTTTCTTT
NA TRBJ1-1 TRBV10-1 TRBD1 CASSLYRDSEAFF TGCGCCAGCAGTCTATACCGGGACAGTGAAGCTTTCTTT
few TRBJ2-7 TRBV13 TRBD2 CASSYREGPAEQYF TGTGCCAGCAGCTATCGGGAGGGACCGGCCGAGCAGTACTTC
NA TRBJ1-5 TRBV15 NA CATSGTQVSGQPQHF TGTGCCACCAGCGGAACACAGGTGTCGGGTCAGCCCCAGCATTTT
NA TRBJ2-2 TRBV9 NA CASSVEGTNTGELFF TGTGCCAGCAGCGTGGAGGGGACGAACACCGGGGAGCTGTTTTTT
NA TRBJ2-3 TRBV2 TRBD2 CASMRKSGTADTQYF TGTGCCAGCATGAGAAAGAGCGGGACCGCAGATACGCAGTATTTT
once TRBJ1-2 TRBV2 TRBD1 CASSEDQGAGYGYTF TGTGCCAGCAGTGAAGACCAGGGGGCAGGCTATGGCTACACCTTC
NA TRBJ1-6 TRBV10-3 TRBD1 CAIRGGTDNSPLHF TGTGCCATCAGGGGCGGGACAGATAATTCACCCCTCCACTTT
NA TRBJ1-2 TRBV27 TRBD1 CASSKGQGALYSGYTF TGTGCCAGCAGTAAGGGACAGGGGGCTCTTTATTCAGGCTACACCTTC
NA TRBJ1-5 TRBV18 NA CASSPHFDQPQHF TGTGCCAGCTCACCACACTTCGATCAGCCCCAGCATTTT
medium-sized TRBJ1-2 TRBV5-1 NA CASSLARGALDGYTF TGCGCCAGCAGCTTGGCCCGGGGGGCCCTTGATGGCTACACCTTC